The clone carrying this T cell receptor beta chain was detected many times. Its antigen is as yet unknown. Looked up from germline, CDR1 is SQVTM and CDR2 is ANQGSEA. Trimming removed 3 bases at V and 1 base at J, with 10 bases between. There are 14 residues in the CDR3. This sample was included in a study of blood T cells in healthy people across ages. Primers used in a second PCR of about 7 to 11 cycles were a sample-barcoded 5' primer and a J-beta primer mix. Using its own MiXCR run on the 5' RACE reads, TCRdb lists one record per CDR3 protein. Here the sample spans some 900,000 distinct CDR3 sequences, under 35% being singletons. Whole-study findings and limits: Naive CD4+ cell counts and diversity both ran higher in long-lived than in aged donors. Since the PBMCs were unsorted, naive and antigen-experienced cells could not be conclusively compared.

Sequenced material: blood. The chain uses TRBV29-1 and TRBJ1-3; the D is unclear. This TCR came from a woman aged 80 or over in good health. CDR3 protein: CSVETSASGNTIYF. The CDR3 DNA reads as TGCAGCGTTGAGACTTCAGCGTCTGGAAACACCATATATTTT.